This entry is about one T cell receptor beta chain. This clone's antigen is unknown. It is likely a read error, because the conserved phenylalanine at the end of the CDR3 is missing. The source of the sample is a study of T cells in Graves' hyperthyroidism and ophthalmopathy (dated by TCRdb to about 2019). General notes on the study: To identify distinguishing TCR V-J signatures, a discovery cohort of around 100 patients was used, comprising 43 with Graves' ophthalmopathy and approximately 57 with stable Graves' hyperthyroidism. The 100 discovery patients were divided at random into training and test sets in a 7:3 ratio. The paper describes TCR Vbeta CDR3 sequencing of 130 to 150 peripheral blood samples, made up of 43 ophthalmopathy patients, approximately 73 hyperthyroidism patients and some 17 progressor patients. Prospective prediction of ophthalmopathy was tested in an independent validation cohort consisting of some 19 hyperthyroidism patients and around 17 patients who later progressed to ophthalmopathy. After blood sampling, hyperthyroidism patients were treated with methimazole at a starting dose of 30 mg daily, and ophthalmopathy patients were treated with high-dose intravenous methylprednisolone. The study also compared thyroid tissue and blood T-cell repertoires from roughly six Graves' hyperthyroidism patients. What the authors observed across the whole study: During validation, the model predicted progression to ophthalmopathy a median of around 7 months ahead of onset, with around 70% sensitivity and roughly 75% specificity. In cross-validation, a model built on a 13 V-J signature told ophthalmopathy apart from stable hyperthyroidism with approximately 90% sensitivity and roughly 81% specificity, and in testing the same model reached 80%/75%. Most expanded thyroid clonotypes (frequency above 0.001) were also found in blood, which suggests that blood repertoires may mirror thyroid immune responses. Sample size was not statistically predetermined, and blinding of investigators to group allocation was not performed.

Amplification of TCR beta CDR3 regions was carried out from RNA transcripts. For the first round of RT-PCR on the TCR CDR3, the HTBI primer set was used together with the Qiagen OneStep RT-PCR kit. The libraries were constructed in a second round of multiplex PCR and then size-selected and purified. Libraries were sequenced paired-end with 100 bp reads on an Illumina HiSeq2000. The authors processed their data as follows. SOAPnuke was used to process the raw data, with reads discarded if the reads contained adapters or uncalled bases, had a mean Phred below 15, or lacked an exact constant-primer or identifier match. COPE v1.2.5 was used to merge high-quality paired reads, and clonotypes were defined as unique nucleotide sequences. Clonotypes were aligned to IMGT TRBV, TRBD and TRBJ reference segments using MiTCR v1.1. Analysis was restricted to V-J combinations with a frequency above 0.0001, which covered over 98% of repertoires. A TCS score was defined as the ratio between F50 (clonal expansion) and ExV (chaos), using BLOSUM62-based TCRdist between CDR3 peptides within each V-J. Welch's t-statistics and random forest reduced roughly 500 V-J features to fewer than 15, which were used in a naive Bayes classifier (R e1071). Thyroid-blood repertoire similarity was quantified with the Morisita-Horn index. Using fastp trimming at Q25 and MiXCR clonotype assembly, TCRdb reanalyzed the public sequencing data and kept in-frame beta chains. Rows with a matching CDR3 protein are joined into one entry that keeps the most common DNA and genes. The V and J calls and clone size are TCRdb's, not the authors'. The sample records more than 550,000 distinct CDR3 sequences, nearly 45% of which are singletons. The top ten hold under 8% of the sample.

Ends included, the CDR3 has 13 residues. Only the CDR3 DNA stays, 39 bases, in frame from base 1. Reading the germline V gene gives CDR1 SGHVS and CDR2 FQNEAQ. V was cut back by 3 bases and J by 5 bases, leaving a gap of 10 bases between them. Patients with uncontrolled infections, other autoimmune diseases, pregnancy or lactation were excluded. Clinical symptoms, serum thyroxine and TRAb, thyroid ultrasound, and orbital computed tomography formed the basis for the diagnoses. Trizol reagent was used to extract total RNA, and RNA quality was then checked on an Agilent 2100 Bioanalyzer. The specimen sequenced was peripheral blood or thyroid tissue (not recorded which). The chain is assembled from TRBV7-8 and TRBJ1-1; the D gene assignment is ambiguous. The TCR originated in an adult man with Graves' disease, either hyperthyroidism or ophthalmopathy (not recorded which). The DNA sequence is given as TGTGCCAGCAGCTTGGATTGGGTGACTGAAGCTTTCTCT. Translated, this gives CASSLDWVTEAFS.